Listed below are T cell receptor beta chains from one sample, sequenced in a study of T-cell reconstitution after alpha-beta-depleted transplantation in children. TCRdb passed the PCR reads through MiXCR, listing each CDR3 protein once. The table lists 550,000 to 800,000 distinct CDR3 sequences, over 10% of them singletons. The sequenced sample was PBMCs, obtained before TCRalphabeta/CD19-depleted stem cell transplant. These receptors were collected from a girl aged 2 to 9 with congenital amegakaryocytic thrombocytopenia, due to receive a stem cell transplant. Each CDR3 is given without its conserved first and last residue.

TRBJ2-1,TRBV5-1,ASSLLSGSSYNEQF
TRBJ2-5,TRBV15,ATSHVGPQETQY
TRBJ1-1,TRBV12-3/TRBV12-4,ASSTDAGITEAF
TRBJ1-2,TRBV15,ATSRDGLGNYGYT
TRBJ1-1,TRBV7-2,ASSLALSNTEAF
TRBJ2-1,TRBV5-1,ASNGPSIGGEQF
TRBJ2-2,TRBV3-1,ASSGWKGGNTGELF
TRBJ2-1,TRBV6-5,ASSYSIEGPGEQF
TRBJ2-3,TRBV5-1,ASSSDGALSTDTQY
TRBJ2-7,TRBV11-2,ASSLSSSGRAISYEQY
TRBJ2-7,TRBV20-1,SASIFSTDEQY
TRBJ2-7,TRBV20-1,SARDGTGGTYEQY
TRBJ2-3,TRBV7-3,ASSLGVTVTDTQY
TRBJ2-6,TRBV19,ASSMGASGANVLT
TRBJ2-2,TRBV5-1,ASSLAQGAVELF
TRBJ2-2,TRBV10-2,AARGEITGELF
TRBJ2-3,TRBV5-1,ASSLIGTSGRDTQY
TRBJ2-7,TRBV28,ASSLRREQY
TRBJ1-5,TRBV20-1,SAIHQGYSNQPQH
TRBJ2-2,TRBV20-1,SAPSGGIGELF
TRBJ1-4,TRBV30,AWSVRAGNEKLF
TRBJ2-1,TRBV5-1,ASKAYGSSYNEQF
TRBJ1-1,TRBV5-1,ASSLSWANTEAF
TRBJ2-1,TRBV29-1,SAQGEGGNEQF
TRBJ2-1,TRBV20-1,SATSSGSYNEQF
TRBJ2-2,TRBV12-3/TRBV12-4,ASTLRRLVLRKFTGELF
TRBJ2-3,TRBV3-1,ASSQGALSMTDTQY